Sequencing of this T cell receptor beta chain was carried out in a study of CD8 T cells in ankylosing spondylitis. Whole-study results and caveats: A number of the motif variants had already been described in reactive arthritis synovial fluid and blood. With a CD8+ phenotype, disease-linked clones were relatively rare in peripheral blood. What seemed typical of ankylosing spondylitis blood was a TCR beta motif built from about 8 highly homologous variants. Disease-linked clones reportedly showed significant enrichment in matched ankylosing spondylitis synovial fluid.

Quantitative barcoded 5'-RACE was used to prepare TCR beta libraries. One entry per CDR3 protein, called by TCRdb with MiXCR from the 5' RACE reads. The data show 500,000 or so distinct CDR3 sequences, 5.3% seen once. This clonotype was seen ten or more times. Its matching antigen is unknown. The material sequenced was blood, either unsorted or a sorted T cell fraction (not recorded which). The sequence derives from a male donor with ankylosing spondylitis.

The DNA for the CDR3 is TGTGCCAGTAGTATATGGGGTTCTAGCAATCAGCCCCAGCATTTT. Its protein is CASSIWGSSNQPQHF. The chain couples TRBV19 to TRBJ1-5; the D is unclear. V lost 2 bases and J lost 0, with 8 bases in between. Germline-derived CDR1 and CDR2 are LNHDA and SQIVND (reference sequence). This CDR3 spans 15 amino acids.